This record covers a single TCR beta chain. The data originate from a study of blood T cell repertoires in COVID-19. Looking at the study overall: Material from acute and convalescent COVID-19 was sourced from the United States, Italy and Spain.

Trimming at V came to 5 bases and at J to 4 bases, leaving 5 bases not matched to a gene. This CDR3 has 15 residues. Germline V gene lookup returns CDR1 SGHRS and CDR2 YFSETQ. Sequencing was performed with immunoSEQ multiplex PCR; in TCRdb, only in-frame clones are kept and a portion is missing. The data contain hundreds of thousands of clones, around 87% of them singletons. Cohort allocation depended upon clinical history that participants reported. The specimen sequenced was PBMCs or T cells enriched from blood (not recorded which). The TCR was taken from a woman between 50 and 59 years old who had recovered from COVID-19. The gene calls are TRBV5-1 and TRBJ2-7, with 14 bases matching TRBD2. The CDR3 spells CASSSGLAGDYEQYF. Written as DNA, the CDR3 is TGCGCCAGCAGTTCGGGACTAGCGGGAGATTACGAGCAGTACTTC.